The clone carrying this TCR beta chain appeared many times. Its antigen is as yet unknown. The sample is drawn from a study of T-cell memory formation after mild COVID-19. Turning to the study itself: For the most part, TCR clusters were specific to one donor. Overall study results and limits: CD4+ clones that contracted lay mainly in CM and EM; CD8+ ones lay in EMRA. Later expanders leaned toward CD4+, whereas clones contracting from day 15 to 85 were balanced CD4/CD8.

cDNA libraries for TCR alpha and TCR beta, carrying sample barcodes and UMIs, came from 5'RACE with constant-segment primers. TCRdb reprocessed the 5' RACE reads via MiXCR and lists one record per CDR3 protein. The profile shows some 40,000 distinct CDR3 sequences, 6% to 7.5% of them singletons. The CDR3 runs to 15 residues. The V end was cut by 0 bases, the J end by 0 bases, with 6 bases between. The chain is built from TRBV12-3 or TRBV12-4 and TRBJ2-1; D is unresolved. The material sequenced was PBMCs or a T cell subset sorted from them (not recorded which). The TCR sequence derives from an adult who had mild COVID-19 (a few samples of this study predate the infection). Cell type and time point are not known. CDR3 loop: CASSLALSSYNEQFF. CDR3 DNA sequence: TGTGCCAGCAGTTTAGCCCTGAGCTCCTACAATGAGCAGTTCTTC.